The clone carrying this T cell receptor beta chain came up a few times. The CDR3 extends over 16 amino acids. Trimming removed 4 bases from V and 2 bases from J, with 18 bases in between. Germline lookup yields CDR1 SGHRS and CDR2 YFSETQ. The entry originates in a study of blood T cell repertoires in COVID-19. Overall study: Samples taken during acute and convalescent COVID-19 were collected in the United States, Italy and Spain. PBMCs, B-cell-depleted T cells, or T cells provided the cDNA or gDNA that made up the material.

In the authors' workflow: Counts of nucleated cells, estimated from reference gene primer amplification, were obtained. Profiled with immunoSEQ multiplex PCR; TCRdb holds only in-frame clones, not every one. The D gene and trimming were derived from the DNA, and the V and J assignments and clone size from that table. This sample yields about 170,000 clones, of which about 87% are seen a single time; around 3.5% belongs to the top ten. The receptor comes from a man aged 18 to 30 with active or convalescent COVID-19. The V call is TRBV5-1, the J call TRBJ1-1; TRBD1 is a possible D gene (6 bases). Sequencing input: peripheral blood. The CDR3 sequence is CASSADPGQTNTEAFF. The DNA for the CDR3 is TGCGCCAGCAGCGCAGATCCGGGACAAACAAACACTGAAGCTTTCTTT. The full variable domain, rest sourced from reference TRBV5-1 and TRBJ1-1, is KAGVTQTPRYLIKTRGQQVTLSCSPISGHRSVSWYQQTPGQGLQFLFEYFSETQRNKGNFPGRFSGRQFSNSRSEMNVSTLELGDSALYLCASSADPGQTNTEAFFGQGTRLTVV.